Below, 5 T cell receptor beta chains from the same sample are listed, as sequenced in a study of response to subunit inactivated influenza vaccine. MiXCR, applied by TCRdb to the RT-PCR reads, yields one record per CDR3 protein. This sample has 540,000 or so distinct CDR3 sequences, with 10% to 15% found just once. Sequences were derived from PBMCs from blood, sampled 45 days after vaccination. The source of these receptors is a middle-aged man who received an inactivated influenza vaccine.

This clonotype was counted between two and nine times. The CDR3 is CASKAVLGGANVLTF. CDR3 nucleotide sequence: TGTGCCAGCAAGGCAGTTTTGGGTGGGGCCAACGTCCTGACTTTC. This chain links TRBV6-2 or TRBV6-3 with TRBJ2-6, with unresolved D. V was cut by 7 bases and J by 3 bases, with 13 bases left in between. CDR1 and CDR2 (germline): MNHEY, SVGEGT. CDR3 size: 15 residues.

This clonotype appeared a few times. The V call is TRBV28, the J call TRBJ2-7; D is perhaps TRBD1 (6 bases). The ends were cut back, 8 bases at V and 5 bases at J, with 16 bases in the middle. This CDR3 is built from 13 residues. CDR1 and CDR2 (germline): MDHEN, SYDVKM. CDR3 sequence: CASRQQNRDEQYF. The CDR3 DNA sequence: TGTGCCAGCCGACAACAAAACAGGGACGAGCAGTACTTC.

There are a few counts of this clonotype. The rearrangement joins TRBV4-3 to TRBJ1-4, with D perhaps TRBD1 (6 bases). Germline CDR1 LGHNA, CDR2 YSLEER. The CDR3 contains 16 residues. With 8 bases removed from V and 2 bases from J, the gap between germline ends came to 18 bases. CDR3 coding DNA: TGCGCCAGCGGAGACAGACATACAGGGACTAATGAAAAACTGTTTTTT. It specifies CASGDRHTGTNEKLFF.

This clonotype turned up a few times. Here the CDR3 DNA reads TGTGCCAGCAGTTTCTACTCCGGGACAGGAGGAATAGGAGATTCACCCCTCCACTTT. Translating it yields CASSFYSGTGGIGDSPLHF. This rearrangement joins TRBV6-5 to TRBJ1-6, with 8 positions matching TRBD1. V was clipped by 4 bases and J by 8 bases; unmatched bases: 19. The CDR3 runs to 19 residues. CDR1 and CDR2 from the germline V gene are MNHEY and SVGAGI.

This clonotype was seen only a few times. V gene TRBV7-2 combines with J gene TRBJ1-6, with no clear D. This CDR3 is 13 amino acids long. Germline-derived CDR1 and CDR2 are SGHTA and FQGNSA. Trimming shortened V by 1 base and J by 13 bases, and 11 bases separated the two germline ends. DNA of the CDR3: TGTGCCAGCAGCTTAGGCGGCCGGTGGCCCCTCCACTTT. Encoded protein: CASSLGGRWPLHF. The complete variable domain, with remaining parts taken from reference TRBV7-2 and TRBJ1-6, reads GAGVSQSPSNKVTEKGKDVELRCDPISGHTALYWYRQSLGQGLEFLIYFQGNSAPDKSGLPSDRFSAERTGGSVSTLTIQRTQQEDSAVYLCASSLGGRWPLHFGNGTRLTVT.